A single sample gave rise to the 9 T cell receptor beta chains below, sequenced in a study of T cells in Graves' hyperthyroidism and ophthalmopathy. RNA transcripts served as the template for amplifying TCR beta CDR3 regions. In the first-round RT-PCR of the TCR CDR3, the HTBI primer set was used. TCRdb analysed the multiplex PCR reads with MiXCR anew, one entry per CDR3 protein. Among some 720,000 distinct CDR3 sequences listed, about a sixth were seen once. Specimen: blood. The origin of the receptors is a man aged 18 to 35 with Graves' hyperthyroidism.

This clonotype came up many times. V and J are TRBV28 and TRBJ1-5; D call uncertain. With 3 bases removed from V and 1 base from J, the gap between germline ends came to 10 bases. The CDR3 is made up of 15 amino acids. The germline CDR1 and CDR2 sequences are MDHEN and SYDVKM. The CDR3 DNA reads as TGTGCCAGCAGTTTCACGGCGGGGAGCAATCAGCCCCAGCATTTT. Protein product: CASSFTAGSNQPQHF. Drawing the rest from reference TRBV28 and TRBJ1-5, the complete variable domain is DVKVTQSSRYLVKRTGEKVFLECVQDMDHENMFWYRQDPGLGLRLIYFSYDVKMKEKGDIPEGYSVSREKKERFSLILESASTNQTSMYLCASSFTAGSNQPQHFGDGTRLSIL.

This clonotype showed up just a few times. The chain couples TRBV3-1 to TRBJ1-1; weak D call: TRBD1 (6 bases). CDR3 length equals 16 residues. Germline-derived CDR1 and CDR2 are LGHDT and YNNKEL (reference sequence). The V end was cut by 3 bases, the J end by 1 base, with 15 bases between. The CDR3 sequence: CASSHRWGAPNTEAFF. The CDR3 bases are TGTGCCAGCAGCCATAGATGGGGGGCGCCGAACACTGAAGCTTTCTTT.

This clonotype was seen a few times. The chain is built from TRBV15 and TRBJ2-1; 7 bases map to TRBD2. The CDR3 sequence is 15 residues long. The germline CDR1 and CDR2 sequences are LNHNV and YYDKDF (reference sequence). V trimming: 4 bases; J trimming: 2 bases; junction bases outside the gene matches: 5. CDR3 protein: CATSKTSETYNEQFF. As DNA, the CDR3 is TGTGCCACCAGCAAAACTAGCGAAACCTACAATGAGCAGTTCTTC.

The chain recombines TRBV27 with TRBJ2-2, with D possibly matching TRBD1 (5 bases). V was trimmed by 5 bases and J by 0 bases, leaving 10 bases between them. The CDR3 runs to 15 residues. Germline assignment: CDR1 MNHEY and CDR2 SMNVEV (reference sequence). This CDR3 reads CASSRTTSNTGELFF. CDR3 bases: TGTGCCAGCAGTAGGACAACTTCGAACACCGGGGAGCTGTTTTTT.

This clonotype was detected a few times. This sequence joins TRBV12-3 or TRBV12-4 and TRBJ2-3, with D unclear. There are 15 residues in the CDR3. The V end was cut by 7 bases, the J end by 2 bases, with 16 bases between. The CDR3 DNA is TGTGCCAGCAACGAAGGTGGGCAGTACACAGATACGCAGTATTTT. This sequence encodes CASNEGGQYTDTQYF.

Notes on this clonotype: A single base separates this from a much larger clone, so it may be a read error. The chain joins TRBV28 to TRBJ2-1, with TRBD2 identical over 7 bases. TRBJ2-7 matches the DNA end more closely, so the J call is doubtful. Germline lookup yields CDR1 MDHEN and CDR2 SYDVKM. The CDR3 is 15 amino acids. The CDR3 DNA sequence: TGTGCCAGCAGTTGGGGAGGGGCCCGAACCAATGAGCAGTACTTC. This encodes CASSWGGARTNEQYF.

This clonotype was detected ten times or more. The CDR3 here is CASTPTADTQYF. CDR3 bases: TGTGCCAGCACCCCGACCGCAGATACGCAGTATTTT. The rearrangement joins TRBV7-9 to TRBJ2-3; D gene uncertain. CDR1 and CDR2 from the germline V gene are SEHNR and FQNEAQ (reference sequence). V was trimmed by 7 bases and J by 4 bases, leaving 9 bases between them. This CDR3 comprises 12 residues.

This rearrangement joins TRBV6-1 to TRBJ1-2, with TRBD1 as a possible D gene (6 bases). V was clipped by 6 bases and J by 1 base, with 9 bases between them. CDR3 length: 13 amino acids. Germline values: CDR1 MNHNS, CDR2 SASEGT. CDR3 sequence (DNA): TGTGCCAGCAGGACAGGACTTAACTATGGCTACACCTTC. Protein sequence: CASRTGLNYGYTF.

Only a few counts were recorded for this clonotype. The V call is TRBV4-1, the J call TRBJ1-5, with D perhaps matching TRBD1 (5 bases). CDR3 length: 16 residues. From germline, CDR1 is MGHRA and CDR2 YSYEKL. V lost 2 bases and J 5 bases, leaving 16 bases between the germline ends. Here the CDR3 reads CASSQIGGVRYQPQHF. In DNA form, the CDR3 reads TGCGCCAGCAGCCAAATCGGGGGGGTTCGGTATCAGCCCCAGCATTTT.